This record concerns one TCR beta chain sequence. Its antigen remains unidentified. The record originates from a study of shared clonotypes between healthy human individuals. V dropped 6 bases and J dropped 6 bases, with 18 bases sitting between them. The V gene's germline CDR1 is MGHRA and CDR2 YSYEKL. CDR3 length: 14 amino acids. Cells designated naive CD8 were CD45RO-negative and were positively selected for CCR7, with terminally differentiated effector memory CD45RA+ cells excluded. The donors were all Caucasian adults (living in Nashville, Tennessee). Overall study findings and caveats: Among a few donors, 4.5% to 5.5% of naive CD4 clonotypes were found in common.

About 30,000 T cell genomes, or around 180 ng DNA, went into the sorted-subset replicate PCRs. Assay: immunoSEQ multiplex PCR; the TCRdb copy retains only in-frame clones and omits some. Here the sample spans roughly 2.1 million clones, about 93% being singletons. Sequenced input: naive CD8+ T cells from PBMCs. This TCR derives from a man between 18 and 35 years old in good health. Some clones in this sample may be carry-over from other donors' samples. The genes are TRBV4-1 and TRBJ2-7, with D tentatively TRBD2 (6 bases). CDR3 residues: CASRPRDWGGEQYF. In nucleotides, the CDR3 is TGCGCCAGCAGACCGCGGGACTGGGGTGGCGAGCAGTACTTC.